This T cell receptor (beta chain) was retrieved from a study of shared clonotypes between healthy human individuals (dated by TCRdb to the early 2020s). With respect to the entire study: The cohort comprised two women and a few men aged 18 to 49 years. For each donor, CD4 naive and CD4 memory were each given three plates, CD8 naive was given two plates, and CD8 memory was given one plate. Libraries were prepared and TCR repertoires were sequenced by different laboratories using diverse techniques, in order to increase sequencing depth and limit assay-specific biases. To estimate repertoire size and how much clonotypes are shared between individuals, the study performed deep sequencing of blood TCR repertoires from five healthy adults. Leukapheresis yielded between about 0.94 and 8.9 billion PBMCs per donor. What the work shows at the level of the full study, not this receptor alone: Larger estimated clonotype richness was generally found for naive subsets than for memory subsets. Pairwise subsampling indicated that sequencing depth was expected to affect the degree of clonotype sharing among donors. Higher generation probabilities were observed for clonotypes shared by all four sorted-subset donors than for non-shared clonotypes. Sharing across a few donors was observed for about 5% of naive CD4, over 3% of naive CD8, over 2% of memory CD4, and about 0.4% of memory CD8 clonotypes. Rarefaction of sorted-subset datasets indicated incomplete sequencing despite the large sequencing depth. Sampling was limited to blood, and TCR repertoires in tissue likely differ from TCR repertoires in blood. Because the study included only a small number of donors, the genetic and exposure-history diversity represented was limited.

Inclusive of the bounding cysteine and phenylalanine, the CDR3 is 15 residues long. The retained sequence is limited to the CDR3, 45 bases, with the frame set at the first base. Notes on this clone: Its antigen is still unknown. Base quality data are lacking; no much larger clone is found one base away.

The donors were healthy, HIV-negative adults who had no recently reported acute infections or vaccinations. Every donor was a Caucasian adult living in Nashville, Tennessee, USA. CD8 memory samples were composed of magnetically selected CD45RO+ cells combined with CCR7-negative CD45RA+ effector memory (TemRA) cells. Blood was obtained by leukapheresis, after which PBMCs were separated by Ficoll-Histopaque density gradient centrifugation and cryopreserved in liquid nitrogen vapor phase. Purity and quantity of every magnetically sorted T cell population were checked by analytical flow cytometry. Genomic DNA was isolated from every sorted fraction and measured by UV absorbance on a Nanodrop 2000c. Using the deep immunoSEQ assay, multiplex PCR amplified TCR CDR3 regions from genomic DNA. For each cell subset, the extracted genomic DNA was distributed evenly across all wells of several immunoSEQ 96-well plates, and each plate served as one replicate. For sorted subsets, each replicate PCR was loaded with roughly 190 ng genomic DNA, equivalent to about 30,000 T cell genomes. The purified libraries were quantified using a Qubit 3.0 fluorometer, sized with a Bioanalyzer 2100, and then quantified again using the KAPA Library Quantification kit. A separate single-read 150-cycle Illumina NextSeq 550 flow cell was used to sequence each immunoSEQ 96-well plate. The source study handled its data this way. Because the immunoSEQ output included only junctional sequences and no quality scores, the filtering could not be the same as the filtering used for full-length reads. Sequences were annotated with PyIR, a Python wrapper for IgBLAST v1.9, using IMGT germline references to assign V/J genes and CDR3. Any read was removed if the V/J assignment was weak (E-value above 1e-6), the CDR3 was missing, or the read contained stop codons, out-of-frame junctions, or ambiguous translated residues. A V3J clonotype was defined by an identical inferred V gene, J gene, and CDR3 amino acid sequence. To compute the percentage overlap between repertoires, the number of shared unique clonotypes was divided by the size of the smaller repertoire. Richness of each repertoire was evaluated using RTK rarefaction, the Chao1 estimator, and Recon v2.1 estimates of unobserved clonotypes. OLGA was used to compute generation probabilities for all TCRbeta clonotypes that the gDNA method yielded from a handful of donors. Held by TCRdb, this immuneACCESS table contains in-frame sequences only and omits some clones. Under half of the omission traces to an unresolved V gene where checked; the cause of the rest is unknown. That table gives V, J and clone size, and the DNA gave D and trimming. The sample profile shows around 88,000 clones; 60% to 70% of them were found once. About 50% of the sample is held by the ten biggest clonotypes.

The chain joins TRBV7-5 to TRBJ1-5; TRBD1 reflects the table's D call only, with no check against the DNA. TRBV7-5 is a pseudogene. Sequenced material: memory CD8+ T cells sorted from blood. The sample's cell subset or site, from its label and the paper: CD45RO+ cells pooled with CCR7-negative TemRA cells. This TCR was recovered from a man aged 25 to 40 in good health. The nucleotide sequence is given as TGTGCCAGAAGCCCCGGACAGGGGGTATACCAGCCCCAGCATTTT. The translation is CARSPGQGVYQPQHF.